The 21 T cell receptor beta chains below were found in one sample sequenced in a study of T cell responses to AZD1222 COVID-19 vaccine. The protocol was immunoSEQ multiplex PCR, while the TCRdb copy is restricted to in-frame clones and leaves out a portion. Among 120,000 or so clones, around 87% were seen once, and the ten largest hold under 11%. The specimen was peripheral blood, collected on day 0 of AZD1222 vaccination. Receptor source: an adult in good health.

In its sample, this clone was seen once. V is TRBV28 and J is TRBJ1-3; 8 bases are a match to TRBD1. CDR1 and CDR2 (germline): MDHEN, SYDVKM. With V trimmed by 4 bases and J by 7 bases, 0 bases remained unmatched. The CDR3 consists of 12 residues. The CDR3 loop is CASSYRGNTIYF. As DNA, the CDR3 is TGTGCCAGCAGTTACAGGGGGAACACCATATATTTT.

The CDR3 coding sequence is TGTGCCAGCAGCGTAGCTGGGGGGGGCCATGGTGAGCAGTTCTTC. Its translation: CASSVAGGGHGEQFF. The rearrangement joins TRBV9 to TRBJ2-1, with a possible D match to TRBD2 (7 bases). The length of the CDR3 is 15 residues. Germline-derived CDR1 and CDR2 are SGDLS and YYNGEE. Trimming cost V 0 bases and J 9 bases, with 16 bases left between them.

DNA of the CDR3: TGTGCCAGCAGCGAAGTGGGTCTCGGGGCCAACGTCCTGACTTTC. This sequence encodes CASSEVGLGANVLTF. The chain has TRBV3-1 (or the pseudogene TRBV3-2) and TRBJ2-6; D unclear. Germline V gene lookup returns CDR1 LGHDT and CDR2 YNNKEL (reference sequence). The CDR3 has 15 amino acids. V dropped 5 bases and J dropped 4 bases, with 12 bases sitting between them.

The J gene is TRBJ1-5, the V gene TRBV7-8; 8 bases match TRBD1. The V gene end was trimmed by 4 bases and the J gene end by 6 bases; junction bases not matched to a gene: 5. The CDR3 is 14 residues long. Germline V gene data show CDR1 as SGHVS and CDR2 as FQNEAQ. The CDR3: CASSSQGASQPQHF. CDR3 sequence (DNA): TGTGCCAGCAGCTCTCAGGGGGCAAGTCAGCCCCAGCATTTT. Based on the CDR3 plus reference TRBV7-8 and TRBJ1-5, the full variable domain is GAGVSQSPRYKVAKRGQDVALRCDPISGHVSLFWYQQALGQGPEFLTYFQNEAQLDKSGLPSDRFFAERPEGSVSTLKIQRTQQEDSAVYLCASSSQGASQPQHFGDGTRLSIL.

The rearrangement uses TRBV6-1 and TRBJ1-2, with D uncertain. The V end lost 0 bases, the J end lost 4 bases, and 9 bases lay between the germline ends. This CDR3 has 14 amino acids. Per germline, CDR1 MNHNS and CDR2 SASEGT. CDR3 amino acids: CASSEAPGVYGYTF. The CDR3 DNA sequence: TGTGCCAGCAGTGAAGCGCCAGGCGTCTATGGCTACACCTTC.

V and J are TRBV7-3 and TRBJ2-3; D unresolved. Germline V gives CDR1 SGHTA, CDR2 FQGTGA. Between the trimmed V and J ends, which lost 2 bases and 6 bases, there was a span of 9 bases. This CDR3 region has 13 residues. CDR3 protein: CASSLSLQDTQYF. CDR3 sequence (DNA): TGTGCCAGCAGCTTATCTTTACAGGATACGCAGTATTTT.

As DNA, the CDR3 is TGTGCCAGCTCACAGAGACAGGGGAGTGATGAGCAGTTCTTC. Translated, it gives CASSQRQGSDEQFF. This rearrangement joins TRBV18 to TRBJ2-1; 8 bases map to TRBD1. Germline V CDR1 and CDR2: KGHSH, LQKENI. The CDR3 contains 14 residues. The ends lost 4 bases at V and 8 bases at J; junction bases unmatched: 7.

V gene TRBV4-3 combines with J gene TRBJ2-7; TRBD2 might be the D (5 bases). Germline V gene lookup returns CDR1 LGHNA and CDR2 YSLEER. This CDR3 is built from 15 residues. Trimming pared 1 base from V and 1 base from J, leaving 11 bases between. The CDR3 DNA reads TGCGCCAGCAGCCAAGGCAGAGGGCTTTCCTACGAGCAGTACTTC. Protein product: CASSQGRGLSYEQYF.

The chain has TRBV30 and TRBJ1-3; D gene uncertain. Germline assignment: CDR1 GTSNPN and CDR2 SVGIG (reference sequence). The CDR3 consists of 14 residues. The V end was cut by 8 bases, the J end by 0 bases, with 14 bases between. This CDR3 reads CAASVSSSGNTIYF. CDR3 in DNA: TGTGCCGCATCAGTCTCGAGCTCTGGAAACACCATATATTTT. Drawing the rest from reference TRBV30 and TRBJ1-3, the complete variable domain is SQTIHQWPATLVQPVGSPLSLECTVEGTSNPNLYWYRQAAGRGLQLLFYSVGIGQISSEVPQNLSASRPQDRQFILSSKKLLLSDSGFYLCAASVSSSGNTIYFGEGSWLTVV.

V is TRBV9 and J is TRBJ2-1, with TRBD2 matching 8 bases. Germline CDR1 is SGDLS and CDR2 is YYNGEE. CDR3 length: 16 amino acids. V lost 0 bases to trimming and J lost 2 bases; unmatched junction nucleotides: 4. CDR3 DNA: TGTGCCAGCAGCGTAGAGCGGGGGCGGACCTACAATGAGCAGTTCTTC. This gives the protein CASSVERGRTYNEQFF.

V and J are TRBV19 and TRBJ1-5, with D possibly TRBD1 on 6 matching bases. The CDR3 runs 18 residues. The V end lost 6 bases, the J end lost 0 bases, and 21 bases lay between the germline ends. Germline V CDR1 and CDR2: LNHDA, SQIVND (reference sequence). The DNA for the CDR3 is TGTGCCAGTAGCCGGGTCGTGGGGGGCGGTAATAGCAATCAGCCCCAGCATTTT. Translation gives CASSRVVGGGNSNQPQHF.

CDR3 sequence (DNA): TGTGCCAGCAGTGAAGGAAGGCTAGCGGCTAGCACAGATACGCAGTATTTT. Translated, it gives CASSEGRLAASTDTQYF. V and J are TRBV6-1 and TRBJ2-3, with TRBD2 matching over 7 bases. V lost 1 base, J lost 0 bases, and 7 bases stayed unmatched. Per the germline V gene, CDR1 is MNHNS and CDR2 is SASEGT. The CDR3 extends over 17 amino acids.

The CDR3 nucleotides are TGTGCCAGCAGCTTAGCGAATGGACGAGAGTACGAGCAGTACTTC. This gives the protein CASSLANGREYEQYF. The V gene is TRBV7-3, the J gene TRBJ2-7; D remains unclear. The CDR3 has 15 amino acids. The V and J ends lost 2 bases and 4 bases respectively, with 15 bases between them. The germline gives CDR1 SGHTA, CDR2 FQGTGA.

V gene TRBV7-9 combines with J gene TRBJ2-2; D perhaps matches TRBD2 (5 bases). Trimming shortened V by 0 bases and J by 1 base, and 6 bases separated the two germline ends. This CDR3 has 15 residues. Germline V gives CDR1 SEHNR, CDR2 FQNEAQ (reference sequence). Here the CDR3 DNA reads TGTGCCAGCAGCTTAGCGGGAGTGAACACCGGGGAGCTGTTTTTT. It specifies CASSLAGVNTGELFF.

This clone was counted a single time. The chain has TRBV15 and TRBJ2-1; the D is unclear. V lost 5 bases and J 7 bases, leaving 12 bases between the germline ends. Germline lookup yields CDR1 LNHNV and CDR2 YYDKDF (reference sequence). The CDR3 is 13 amino acids. CDR3 protein: CATSPQFGNEQFF. The CDR3 DNA follows: TGTGCCACCAGCCCTCAGTTTGGGAATGAGCAGTTCTTC. Supplemented by reference TRBV15 and TRBJ2-1, the full variable domain reads DAMVIQNPRYQVTQFGKPVTLSCSQTLNHNVMYWYQQKSSQAPKLLFHYYDKDFNNEADTPDNFQSRRPNTSFCFLDIRSPGLGDTAMYLCATSPQFGNEQFFGPGTRLTVL.

The V call is TRBV6-8, the J call TRBJ1-5; 7 positions match TRBD1. Germline V lookup: CDR1 MNHGY, CDR2 SAAAGT. The V and J ends lost 1 base and 1 base, in that order; junction bases with no gene match: 10. CDR3 length: 18 residues. The CDR3 nucleotides are TGTGCCAGCAGTTACTGTCAGGGGGGAGGGGGGAGCAATCAGCCCCAGCATTTT. Its translation is CASSYCQGGGGSNQPQHF.

The chain employs TRBV29-1 and TRBJ1-2; 8 bases map to TRBD1. The CDR3 extends over 12 amino acids. Germline loops: CDR1 SQVTM, CDR2 ANQGSEA. V trimming: 5 bases; J trimming: 6 bases; junction bases outside the gene matches: 5. The CDR3 DNA sequence: TGCAGCGTTCCCGACAGGGGCCATGGCTACACCTTC. This encodes CSVPDRGHGYTF.

This clone came up once. The V call is TRBV27, the J call TRBJ2-7; D possibly matches TRBD1 or TRBD2 (5 bases each). The V gene lost 1 base and the J gene lost 4 bases, with 11 bases spanning the gap. CDR3 length: 14 residues. Per the germline V gene, CDR1 is MNHEY and CDR2 is SMNVEV (reference sequence). The CDR3 loop reads CASSLFGAVYEQYF. The CDR3 DNA is TGTGCCAGCAGTTTATTCGGGGCGGTATACGAGCAGTACTTC.

This chain links TRBV7-8 with TRBJ2-3, with 9 bases identical to TRBD2. The germline gives CDR1 SGHVS, CDR2 FQNEAQ. V was clipped by 1 base and J by 10 bases; unmatched bases: 12. This CDR3 region has 16 residues. CDR3: CASSLGAGGPSLPQYF. CDR3 nucleotides: TGTGCCAGCAGCTTAGGGGCGGGAGGGCCTAGTTTGCCGCAGTATTTT.

The V gene is TRBV27, the J gene TRBJ2-2; 10 bases line up with TRBD2. V lost 5 bases, J lost 8 bases, and 8 bases stayed unmatched. Germline CDR1 and CDR2: MNHEY and SMNVEV (reference sequence). The length of the CDR3 is 15 residues. The CDR3 coding sequence is TGTGCCAGCAGTGGTCTAGCGGGAGCCTCAGGGGAGCTGTTTTTT. It codes for CASSGLAGASGELFF.

For the CDR3, the DNA is TGTGCCAGCAGCCCCGCCGCCGGGGGGTCAGAGACCCAGTACTTC. It translates to CASSPAAGGSETQYF. The V call is TRBV9, the J call TRBJ2-5, with 7 bases lining up with TRBD2. Germline lookup yields CDR1 SGDLS and CDR2 YYNGEE. There are 15 residues in the CDR3. Unmatched junction bases numbered 10, after V lost 4 bases and J lost 4 bases.